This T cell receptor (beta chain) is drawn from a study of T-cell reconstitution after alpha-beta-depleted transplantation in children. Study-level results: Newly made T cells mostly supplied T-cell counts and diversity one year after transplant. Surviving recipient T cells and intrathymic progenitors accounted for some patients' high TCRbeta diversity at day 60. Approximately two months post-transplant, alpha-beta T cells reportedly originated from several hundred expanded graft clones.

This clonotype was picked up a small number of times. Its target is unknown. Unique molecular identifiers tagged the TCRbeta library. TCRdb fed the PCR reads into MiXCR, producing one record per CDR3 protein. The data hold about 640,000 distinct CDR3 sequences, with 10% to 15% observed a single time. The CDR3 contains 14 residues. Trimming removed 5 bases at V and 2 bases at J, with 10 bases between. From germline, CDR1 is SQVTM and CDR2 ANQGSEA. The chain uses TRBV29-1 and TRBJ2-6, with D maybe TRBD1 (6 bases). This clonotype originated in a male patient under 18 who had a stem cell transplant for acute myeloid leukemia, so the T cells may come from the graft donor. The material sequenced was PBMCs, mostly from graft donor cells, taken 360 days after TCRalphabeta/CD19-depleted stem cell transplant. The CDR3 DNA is TGCAGCGTTCGGTCAGGGGCTGGGGCCAACGTCCTGACTTTC. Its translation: CSVRSGAGANVLTF.